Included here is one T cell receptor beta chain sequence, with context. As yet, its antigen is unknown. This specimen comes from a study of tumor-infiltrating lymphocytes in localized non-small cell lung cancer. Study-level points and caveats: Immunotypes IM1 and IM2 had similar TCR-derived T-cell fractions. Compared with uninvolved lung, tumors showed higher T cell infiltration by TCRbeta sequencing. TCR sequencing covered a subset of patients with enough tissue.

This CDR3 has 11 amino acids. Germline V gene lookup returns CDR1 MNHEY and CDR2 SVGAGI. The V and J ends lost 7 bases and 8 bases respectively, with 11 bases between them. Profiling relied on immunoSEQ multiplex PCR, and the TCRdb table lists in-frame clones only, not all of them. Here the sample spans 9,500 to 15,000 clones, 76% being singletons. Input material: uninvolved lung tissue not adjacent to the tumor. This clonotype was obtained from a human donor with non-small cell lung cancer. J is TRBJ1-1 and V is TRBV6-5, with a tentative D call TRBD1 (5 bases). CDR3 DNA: TGTGCCAGCACCGAAGGGGCCGAAGCTTTCTTT. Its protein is CASTEGAEAFF.